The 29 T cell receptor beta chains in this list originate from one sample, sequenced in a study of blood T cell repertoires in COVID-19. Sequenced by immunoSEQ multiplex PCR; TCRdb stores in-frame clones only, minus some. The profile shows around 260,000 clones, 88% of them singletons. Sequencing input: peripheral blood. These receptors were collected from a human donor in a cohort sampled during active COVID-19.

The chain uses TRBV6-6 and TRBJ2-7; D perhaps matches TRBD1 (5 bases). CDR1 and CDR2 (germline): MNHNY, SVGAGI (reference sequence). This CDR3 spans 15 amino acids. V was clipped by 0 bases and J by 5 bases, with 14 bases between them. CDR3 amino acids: CASSYSQGLSHEQYF. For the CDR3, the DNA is TGTGCCAGCAGTTACTCCCAGGGTCTTTCCCACGAGCAGTACTTC.

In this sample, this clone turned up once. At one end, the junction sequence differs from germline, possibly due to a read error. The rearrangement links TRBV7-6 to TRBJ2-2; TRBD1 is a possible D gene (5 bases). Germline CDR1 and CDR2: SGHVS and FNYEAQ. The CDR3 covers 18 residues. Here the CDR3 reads CASSLVSGLIKVTGELFF. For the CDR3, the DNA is TGCGCCAGCAGCTTAGTATCAGGGTTAATTAAGGTCACCGGGGAGCTGTTTTTT.

The CDR3 DNA sequence: TGTGCCAGCAGAGCGGACAGGGTTGCGACAGATACGCAGTATTTT. It is translated as CASRADRVATDTQYF. The chain couples TRBV7-9 to TRBJ2-3; TRBD1 matches at 8 bases. This CDR3 has 15 amino acids. CDR1 is SEHNR and CDR2 is FQNEAQ in the germline V gene (reference sequence). The trim removed 6 bases at V and 3 bases at J, leaving 8 bases unmatched.

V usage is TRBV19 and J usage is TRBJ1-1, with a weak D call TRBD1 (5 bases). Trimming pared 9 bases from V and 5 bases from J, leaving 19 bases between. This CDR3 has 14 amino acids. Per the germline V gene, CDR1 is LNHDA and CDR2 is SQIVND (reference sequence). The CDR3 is CASTHQGGRTEAFF. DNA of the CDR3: TGTGCCAGCACCCACCAGGGAGGAAGGACTGAAGCTTTCTTT. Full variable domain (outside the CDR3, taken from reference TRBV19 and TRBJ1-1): DGGITQSPKYLFRKEGQNVTLSCEQNLNHDAMYWYRQDPGQGLRLIYYSQIVNDFQKGDIAEGYSVSREKKESFPLTVTSAQKNPTAFYLCASTHQGGRTEAFFGQGTRLTVV.

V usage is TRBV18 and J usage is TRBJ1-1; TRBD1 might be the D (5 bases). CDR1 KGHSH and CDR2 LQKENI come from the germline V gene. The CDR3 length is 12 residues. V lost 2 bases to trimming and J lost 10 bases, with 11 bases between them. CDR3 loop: CASSPRQGAAFF. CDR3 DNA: TGTGCCAGCTCACCAAGGCAGGGTGCAGCTTTCTTT.

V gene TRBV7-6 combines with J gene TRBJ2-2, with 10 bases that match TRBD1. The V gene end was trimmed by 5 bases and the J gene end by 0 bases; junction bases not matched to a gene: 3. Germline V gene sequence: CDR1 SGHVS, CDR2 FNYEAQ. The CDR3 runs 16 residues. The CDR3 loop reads CASSLGTGANTGELFF. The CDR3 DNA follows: TGTGCCAGCAGCCTCGGGACAGGGGCGAACACCGGGGAGCTGTTTTTT.

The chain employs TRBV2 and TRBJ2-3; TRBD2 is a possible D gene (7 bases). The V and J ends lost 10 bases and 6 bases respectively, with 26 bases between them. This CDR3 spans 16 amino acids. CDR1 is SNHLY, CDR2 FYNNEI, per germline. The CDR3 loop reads CATLKGGHPGVDTQYF. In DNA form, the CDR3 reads TGTGCCACCCTGAAGGGGGGGCATCCCGGCGTCGATACGCAGTATTTT.

CDR3 sequence reads: CASSPPGLSATDTQYF. The DNA of the CDR3 is TGTGCCAGCAGCCCCCCGGGACTGTCCGCCACAGATACGCAGTATTTT. The chain links TRBV7-2 to TRBJ2-3; a possible D gene is TRBD2 (6 bases). The V end was cut by 5 bases, the J end by 2 bases, with 17 bases between. The CDR3 length is 16 residues. Germline V gene lookup returns CDR1 SGHTA and CDR2 FQGNSA. The full variable domain, rest sourced from reference TRBV7-2 and TRBJ2-3, is GAGVSQSPSNKVTEKGKDVELRCDPISGHTALYWYRQSLGQGLEFLIYFQGNSAPDKSGLPSDRFSAERTGGSVSTLTIQRTQQEDSAVYLCASSPPGLSATDTQYFGPGTRLTVL.

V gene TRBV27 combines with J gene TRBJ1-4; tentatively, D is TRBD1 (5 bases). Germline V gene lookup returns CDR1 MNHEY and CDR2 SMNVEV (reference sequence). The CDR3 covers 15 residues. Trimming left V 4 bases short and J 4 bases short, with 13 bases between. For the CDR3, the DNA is TGTGCCAGCAGTTCATACGGAGGGGTTAATGAAAAACTGTTTTTT. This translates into CASSSYGGVNEKLFF. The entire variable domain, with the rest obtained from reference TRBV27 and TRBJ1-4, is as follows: EAQVTQNPRYLITVTGKKLTVTCSQNMNHEYMSWYRQDPGLGLRQIYYSMNVEVTDKGDVPEGYKVSRKEKRNFPLILESPSPNQTSLYFCASSSYGGVNEKLFFGSGTQLSVL.

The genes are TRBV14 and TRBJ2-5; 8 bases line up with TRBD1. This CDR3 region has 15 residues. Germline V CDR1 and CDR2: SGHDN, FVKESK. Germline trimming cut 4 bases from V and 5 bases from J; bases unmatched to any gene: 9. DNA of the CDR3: TGTGCCAGCAGCCGAAGGCCTACAGGGGGGGAGACCCAGTACTTC. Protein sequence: CASSRRPTGGETQYF.

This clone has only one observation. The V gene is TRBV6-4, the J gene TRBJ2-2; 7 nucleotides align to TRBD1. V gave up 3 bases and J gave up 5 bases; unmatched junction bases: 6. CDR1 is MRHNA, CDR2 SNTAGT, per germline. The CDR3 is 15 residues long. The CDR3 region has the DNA TGTGCCAGCAGTGAGAGACAGGGTGGTACCGGGGAGCTGTTTTTT. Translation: CASSERQGGTGELFF.

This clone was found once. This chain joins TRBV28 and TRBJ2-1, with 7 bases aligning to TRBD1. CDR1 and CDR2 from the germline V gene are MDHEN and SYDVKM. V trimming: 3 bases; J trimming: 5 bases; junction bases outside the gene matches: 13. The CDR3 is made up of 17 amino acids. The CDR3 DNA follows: TGTGCCAGCAGTTTTTTATTCCCCGGACAGGCCAACAATGAGCAGTTCTTC. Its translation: CASSFLFPGQANNEQFF.

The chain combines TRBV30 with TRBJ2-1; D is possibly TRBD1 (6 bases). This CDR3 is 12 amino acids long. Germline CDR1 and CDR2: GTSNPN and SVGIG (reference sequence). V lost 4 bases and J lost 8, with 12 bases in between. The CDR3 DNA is TGTGCCTGGAAGGGGGTTGGCGATGAGCAGTTCTTC. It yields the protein CAWKGVGDEQFF.

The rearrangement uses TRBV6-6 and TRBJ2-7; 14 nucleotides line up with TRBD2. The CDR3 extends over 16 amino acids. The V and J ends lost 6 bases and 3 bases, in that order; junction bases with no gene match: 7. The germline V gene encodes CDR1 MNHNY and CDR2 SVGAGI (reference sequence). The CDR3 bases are TGTGCCAGCAGCCCAGGGACTAGCGGGAGTGACTACGAGCAGTACTTC. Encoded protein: CASSPGTSGSDYEQYF.

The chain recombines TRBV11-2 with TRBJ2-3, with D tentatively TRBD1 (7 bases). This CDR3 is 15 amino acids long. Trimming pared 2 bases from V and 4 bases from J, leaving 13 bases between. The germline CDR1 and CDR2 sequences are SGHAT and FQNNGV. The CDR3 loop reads CASSLQQGGPDTQYF. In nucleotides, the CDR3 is TGTGCCAGCAGCTTACAGCAGGGGGGCCCAGATACGCAGTATTTT.

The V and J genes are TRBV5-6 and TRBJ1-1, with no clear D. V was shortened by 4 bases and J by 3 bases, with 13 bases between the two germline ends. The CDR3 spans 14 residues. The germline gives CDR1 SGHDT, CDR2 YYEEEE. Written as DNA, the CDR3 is TGTGCCAGCAGCGTGATGAGGGTCGACACTGAAGCTTTCTTT. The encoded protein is CASSVMRVDTEAFF. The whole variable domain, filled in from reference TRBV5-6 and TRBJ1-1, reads DAGVTQSPTHLIKTRGQQVTLRCSPKSGHDTVSWYQQALGQGPQFIFQYYEEEERQRGNFPDRFSGHQFPNYSSELNVNALLLGDSALYLCASSVMRVDTEAFFGQGTRLTVV.

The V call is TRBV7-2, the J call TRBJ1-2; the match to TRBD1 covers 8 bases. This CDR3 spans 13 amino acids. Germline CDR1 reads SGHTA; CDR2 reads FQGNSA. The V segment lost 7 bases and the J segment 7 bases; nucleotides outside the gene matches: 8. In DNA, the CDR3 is TGTGCCAGCACCTCGGACAGGGCGACTGGCTACACCTTC. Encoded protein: CASTSDRATGYTF.

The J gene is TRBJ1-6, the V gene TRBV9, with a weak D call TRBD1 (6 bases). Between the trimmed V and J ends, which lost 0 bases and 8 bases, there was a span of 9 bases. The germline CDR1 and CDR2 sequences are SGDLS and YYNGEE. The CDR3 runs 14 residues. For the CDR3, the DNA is TGTGCCAGCAGCGTAGCCAGGGGCGATTCACCCCTCCACTTT. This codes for CASSVARGDSPLHF.

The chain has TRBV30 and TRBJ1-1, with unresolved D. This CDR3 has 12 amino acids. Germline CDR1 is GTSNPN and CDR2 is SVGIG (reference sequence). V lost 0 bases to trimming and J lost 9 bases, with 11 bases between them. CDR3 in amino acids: CAWSVPVAQAFF. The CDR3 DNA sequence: TGTGCCTGGAGTGTGCCGGTCGCCCAAGCTTTCTTT.

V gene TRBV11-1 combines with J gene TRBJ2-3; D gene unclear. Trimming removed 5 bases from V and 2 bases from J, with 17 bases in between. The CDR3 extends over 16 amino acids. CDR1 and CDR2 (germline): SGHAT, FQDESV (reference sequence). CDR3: CASSPPNSPNTDTQYF. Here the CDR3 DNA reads TGTGCCAGCAGCCCGCCCAATAGCCCAAACACAGATACGCAGTATTTT. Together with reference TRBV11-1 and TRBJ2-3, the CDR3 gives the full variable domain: EAEVAQSPRYKITEKSQAVAFWCDPISGHATLYWYRQILGQGPELLVQFQDESVVDDSQLPKDRFSAERLKGVDSTLKIQPAELGDSAMYLCASSPPNSPNTDTQYFGPGTRLTVL.

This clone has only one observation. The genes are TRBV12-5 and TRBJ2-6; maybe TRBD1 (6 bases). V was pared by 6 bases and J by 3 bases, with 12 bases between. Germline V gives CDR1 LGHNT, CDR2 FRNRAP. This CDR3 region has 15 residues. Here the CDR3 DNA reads TGTGCTAGTGGCAGGGGAATTTTTGGGGCCAACGTCCTGACTTTC. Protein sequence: CASGRGIFGANVLTF.

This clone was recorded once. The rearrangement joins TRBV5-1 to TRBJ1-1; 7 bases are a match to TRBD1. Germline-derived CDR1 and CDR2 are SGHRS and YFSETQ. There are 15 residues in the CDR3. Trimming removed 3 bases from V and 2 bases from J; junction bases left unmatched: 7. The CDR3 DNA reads TGCGCCAGCAGCTCTAGACAGGGCGGAAACACTGAAGCTTTCTTT. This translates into CASSSRQGGNTEAFF.

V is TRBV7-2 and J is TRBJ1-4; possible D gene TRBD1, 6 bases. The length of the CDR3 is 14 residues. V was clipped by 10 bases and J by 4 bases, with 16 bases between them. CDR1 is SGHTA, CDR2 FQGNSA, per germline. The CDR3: CATNSRGINEKLFF. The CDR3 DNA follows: TGTGCCACCAATTCAAGGGGGATTAATGAAAAACTGTTTTTT.

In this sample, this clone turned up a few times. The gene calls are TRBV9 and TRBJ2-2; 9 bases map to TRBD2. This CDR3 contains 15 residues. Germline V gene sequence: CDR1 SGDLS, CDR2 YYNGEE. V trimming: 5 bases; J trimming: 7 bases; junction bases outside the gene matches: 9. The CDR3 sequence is CASRSRSGSDGELFF. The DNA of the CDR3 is TGTGCCAGCAGGTCCCGTAGCGGGAGCGACGGGGAGCTGTTTTTT. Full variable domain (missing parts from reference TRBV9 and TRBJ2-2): DSGVTQTPKHLITATGQRVTLRCSPRSGDLSVYWYQQSLDQGLQFLIQYYNGEERAKGNILERFSAQQFPDLHSELNLSSLELGDSALYFCASRSRSGSDGELFFGEGSRLTVL.

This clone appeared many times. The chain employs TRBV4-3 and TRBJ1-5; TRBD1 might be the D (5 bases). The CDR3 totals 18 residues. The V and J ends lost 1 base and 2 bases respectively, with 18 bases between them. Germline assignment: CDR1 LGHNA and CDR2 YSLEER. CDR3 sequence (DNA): TGCGCCAGCAGCCAAGCTCCCCCGGGGGAGCTAGGCAATCAGCCCCAGCATTTT. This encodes CASSQAPPGELGNQPQHF.

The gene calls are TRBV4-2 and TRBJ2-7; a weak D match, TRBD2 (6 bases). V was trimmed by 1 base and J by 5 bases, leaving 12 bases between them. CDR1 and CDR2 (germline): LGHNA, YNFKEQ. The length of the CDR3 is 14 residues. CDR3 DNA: TGTGCCAGCAGCCAAGTCGGCGGGGTGCACGAGCAGTACTTC. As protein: CASSQVGGVHEQYF.

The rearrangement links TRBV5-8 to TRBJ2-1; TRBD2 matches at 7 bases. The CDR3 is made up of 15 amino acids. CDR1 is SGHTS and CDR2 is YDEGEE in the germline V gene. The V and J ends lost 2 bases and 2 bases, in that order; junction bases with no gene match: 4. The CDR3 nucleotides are TGTGCCAGCAGCTTAGGGGAGGGGCCCTACAATGAGCAGTTCTTC. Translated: CASSLGEGPYNEQFF.

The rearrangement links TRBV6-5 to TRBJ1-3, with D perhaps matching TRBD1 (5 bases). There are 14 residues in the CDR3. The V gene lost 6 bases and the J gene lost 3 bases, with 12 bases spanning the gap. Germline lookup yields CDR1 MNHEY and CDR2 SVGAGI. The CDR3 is CASRRQKLGNTIYF. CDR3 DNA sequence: TGTGCCAGCAGACGACAGAAACTTGGAAACACCATATATTTT.

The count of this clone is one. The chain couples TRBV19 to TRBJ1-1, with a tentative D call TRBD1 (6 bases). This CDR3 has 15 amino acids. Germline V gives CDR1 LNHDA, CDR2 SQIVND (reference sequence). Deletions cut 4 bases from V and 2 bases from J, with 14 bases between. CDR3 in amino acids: CASSTAGEINTEAFF. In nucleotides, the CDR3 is TGTGCCAGTAGTACCGCAGGGGAAATAAACACTGAAGCTTTCTTT.